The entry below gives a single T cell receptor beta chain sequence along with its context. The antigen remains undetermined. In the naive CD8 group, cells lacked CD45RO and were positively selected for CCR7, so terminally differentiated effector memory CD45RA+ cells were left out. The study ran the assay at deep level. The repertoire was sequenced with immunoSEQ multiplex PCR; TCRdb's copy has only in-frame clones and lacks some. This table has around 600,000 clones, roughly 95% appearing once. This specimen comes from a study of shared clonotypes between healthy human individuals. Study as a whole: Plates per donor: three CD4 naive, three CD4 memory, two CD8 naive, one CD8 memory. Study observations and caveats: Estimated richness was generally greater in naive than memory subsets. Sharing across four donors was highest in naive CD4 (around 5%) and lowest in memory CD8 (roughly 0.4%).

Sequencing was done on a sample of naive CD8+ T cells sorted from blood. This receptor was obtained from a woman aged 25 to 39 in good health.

This chain's CDR3 is CASRASGSYIQYF. The CDR3 DNA follows: TGTGCCAGCAGAGCTAGCGGGAGTTACATTCAGTACTTC. The chain carries TRBV28 and TRBJ2-4; 10 bases agree with TRBD2. CDR1 is MDHEN and CDR2 is SYDVKM in the germline V gene. This CDR3 is 13 amino acids long. J gave up 8 bases and V 6 bases, and 4 bases lay outside the gene matches.